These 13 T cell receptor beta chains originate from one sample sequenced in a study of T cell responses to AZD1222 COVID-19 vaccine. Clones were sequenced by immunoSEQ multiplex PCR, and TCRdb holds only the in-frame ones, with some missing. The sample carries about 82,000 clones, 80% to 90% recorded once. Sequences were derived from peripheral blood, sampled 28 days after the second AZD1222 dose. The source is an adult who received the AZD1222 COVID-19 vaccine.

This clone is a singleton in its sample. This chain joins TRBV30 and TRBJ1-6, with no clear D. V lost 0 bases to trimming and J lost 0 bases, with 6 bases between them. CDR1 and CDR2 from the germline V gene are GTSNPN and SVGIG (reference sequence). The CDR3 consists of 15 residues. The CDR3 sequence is CAWSVASSYNSPLHF. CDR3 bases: TGTGCCTGGAGTGTGGCTAGCTCCTATAATTCACCCCTCCACTTT.

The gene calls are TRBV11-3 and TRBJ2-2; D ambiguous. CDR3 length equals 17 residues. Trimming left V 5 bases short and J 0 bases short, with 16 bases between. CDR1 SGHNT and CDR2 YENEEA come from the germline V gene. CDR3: CASSDWDLPTNTGELFF. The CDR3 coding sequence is TGTGCCAGCAGCGATTGGGATTTGCCTACGAACACCGGGGAGCTGTTTTTT.

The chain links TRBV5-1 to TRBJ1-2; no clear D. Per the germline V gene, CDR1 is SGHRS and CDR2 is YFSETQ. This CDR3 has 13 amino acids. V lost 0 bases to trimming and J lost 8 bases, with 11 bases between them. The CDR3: CASSLDPAGGYTF. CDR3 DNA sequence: TGCGCCAGCAGCTTGGATCCAGCAGGCGGCTACACCTTC.

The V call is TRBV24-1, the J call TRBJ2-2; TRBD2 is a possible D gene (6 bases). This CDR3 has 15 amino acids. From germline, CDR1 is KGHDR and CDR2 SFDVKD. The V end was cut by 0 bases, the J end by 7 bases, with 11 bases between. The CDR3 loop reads CATSDLGTHDGELFF. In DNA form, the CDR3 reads TGTGCCACCAGTGATTTGGGGACTCATGACGGGGAGCTGTTTTTT.

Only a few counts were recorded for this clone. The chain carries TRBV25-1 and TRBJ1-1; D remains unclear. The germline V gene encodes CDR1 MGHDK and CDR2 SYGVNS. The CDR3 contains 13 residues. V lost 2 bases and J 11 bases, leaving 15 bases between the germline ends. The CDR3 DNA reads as TGTGCCAGCAGTGAAACCCTAGCCGGGAGTGCTTTCTTT. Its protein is CASSETLAGSAFF.

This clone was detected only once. CDR3 sequence reads: CASGPRPGTSGRDIQYF. For the CDR3, the DNA is TGTGCTAGTGGCCCGCGCCCCGGGACTAGCGGGAGAGACATTCAGTACTTC. The chain recombines TRBV12-5 with TRBJ2-4, with 14 bases lining up with TRBD2. Looked up from germline, CDR1 is LGHNT and CDR2 is FRNRAP. With V trimmed by 6 bases and J by 8 bases, 12 bases remained unmatched. CDR3 length equals 17 residues.

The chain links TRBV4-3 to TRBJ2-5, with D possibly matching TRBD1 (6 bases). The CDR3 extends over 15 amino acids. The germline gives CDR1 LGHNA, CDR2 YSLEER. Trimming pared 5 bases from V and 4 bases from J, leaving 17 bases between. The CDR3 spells CASSESGARGETQYF. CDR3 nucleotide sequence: TGCGCCAGCAGCGAATCAGGGGCGAGGGGAGAGACCCAGTACTTC.

CDR3 coding DNA: TGTGCCAGCAGTTACCGAGTCAGGGAAAACACCATATATTTT. Amino acid sequence: CASSYRVRENTIYF. V usage is TRBV6-2 or TRBV6-3 and J usage is TRBJ1-3, with D perhaps matching TRBD1 (5 bases). Per the germline V gene, CDR1 is MNHEY and CDR2 is SVGEGT. The CDR3 extends over 14 amino acids. Trimming left V 2 bases short and J 6 bases short, with 11 bases between.

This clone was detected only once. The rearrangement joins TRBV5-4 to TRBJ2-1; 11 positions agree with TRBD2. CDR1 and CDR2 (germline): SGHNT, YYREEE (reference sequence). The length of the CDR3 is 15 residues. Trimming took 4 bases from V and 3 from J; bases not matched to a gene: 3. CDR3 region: CASSTGTSGYNEQFF. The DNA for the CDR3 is TGTGCCAGCAGCACCGGGACTAGCGGCTACAATGAGCAGTTCTTC. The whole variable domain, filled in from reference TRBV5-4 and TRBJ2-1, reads ETGVTQSPTHLIKTRGQQVTLRCSSQSGHNTVSWYQQALGQGPQFIFQYYREEENGRGNFPPRFSGLQFPNYSSELNVNALELDDSALYLCASSTGTSGYNEQFFGPGTRLTVL.

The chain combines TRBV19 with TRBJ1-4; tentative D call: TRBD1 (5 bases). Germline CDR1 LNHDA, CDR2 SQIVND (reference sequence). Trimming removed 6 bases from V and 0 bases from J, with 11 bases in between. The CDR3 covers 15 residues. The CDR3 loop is CASRIRGSTNEKLFF. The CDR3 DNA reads TGTGCCAGTAGGATTAGGGGATCAACTAATGAAAAACTGTTTTTT. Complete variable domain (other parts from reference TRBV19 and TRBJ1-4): DGGITQSPKYLFRKEGQNVTLSCEQNLNHDAMYWYRQDPGQGLRLIYYSQIVNDFQKGDIAEGYSVSREKKESFPLTVTSAQKNPTAFYLCASRIRGSTNEKLFFGSGTQLSVL.

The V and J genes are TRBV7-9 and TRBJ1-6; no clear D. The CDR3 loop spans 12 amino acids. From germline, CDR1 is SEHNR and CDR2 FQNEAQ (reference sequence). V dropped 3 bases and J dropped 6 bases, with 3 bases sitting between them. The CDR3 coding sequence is TGTGCCAGCAGCTTGGGTAATTCACCCCTCCACTTT. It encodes CASSLGNSPLHF. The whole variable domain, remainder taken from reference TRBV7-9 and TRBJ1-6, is DTGVSQNPRHKITKRGQNVTFRCDPISEHNRLYWYRQTLGQGPEFLTYFQNEAQLEKSRLLSDRFSAERPKGSFSTLEIQRTEQGDSAMYLCASSLGNSPLHFGNGTRLTVT.

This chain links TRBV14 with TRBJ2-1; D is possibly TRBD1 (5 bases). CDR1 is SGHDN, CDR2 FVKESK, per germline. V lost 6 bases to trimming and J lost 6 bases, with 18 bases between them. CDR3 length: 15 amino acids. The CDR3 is CASSPSSRVGNEQFF. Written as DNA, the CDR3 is TGTGCCAGCAGTCCGTCCTCCAGGGTTGGCAATGAGCAGTTCTTC.

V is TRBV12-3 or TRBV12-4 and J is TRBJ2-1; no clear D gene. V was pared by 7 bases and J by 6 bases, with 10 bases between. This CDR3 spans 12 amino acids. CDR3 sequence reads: CASNMLLNEQFF. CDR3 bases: TGTGCCAGCAACATGCTTCTCAATGAGCAGTTCTTC.